Described below is a single T cell receptor (beta chain) sequence and its context. Trimming stripped 0 bases from V and 6 bases from J, with 3 bases between. CDR1 SGHTA and CDR2 FQGNSA come from the germline V gene. CDR3 size: 12 residues. These data are taken from a study of tumor-infiltrating lymphocytes in oesophageal squamous cell carcinoma. TCRdb reprocessed the PCR reads via MiXCR and lists one record per CDR3 protein. The profile shows 15,000 to 20,000 distinct CDR3 sequences, around two fifths of them singletons. Sample: normal esophageal tissue next to the tumor. The sequence came from a female donor with esophageal squamous cell carcinoma. This chain links TRBV7-2 with TRBJ2-1; D call uncertain. The CDR3 region is CASSLARNEQFF. In nucleotides, the CDR3 is TGTGCCAGCAGCTTAGCTCGCAATGAGCAGTTCTTC. The full variable domain, with the rest looked up from reference TRBV7-2 and TRBJ2-1, is GAGVSQSPSNKVTEKGKDVELRCDPISGHTALYWYRQSLGQGLEFLIYFQGNSAPDKSGLPSDRFSAERTGGSVSTLTIQRTQQEDSAVYLCASSLARNEQFFGPGTRLTVL.